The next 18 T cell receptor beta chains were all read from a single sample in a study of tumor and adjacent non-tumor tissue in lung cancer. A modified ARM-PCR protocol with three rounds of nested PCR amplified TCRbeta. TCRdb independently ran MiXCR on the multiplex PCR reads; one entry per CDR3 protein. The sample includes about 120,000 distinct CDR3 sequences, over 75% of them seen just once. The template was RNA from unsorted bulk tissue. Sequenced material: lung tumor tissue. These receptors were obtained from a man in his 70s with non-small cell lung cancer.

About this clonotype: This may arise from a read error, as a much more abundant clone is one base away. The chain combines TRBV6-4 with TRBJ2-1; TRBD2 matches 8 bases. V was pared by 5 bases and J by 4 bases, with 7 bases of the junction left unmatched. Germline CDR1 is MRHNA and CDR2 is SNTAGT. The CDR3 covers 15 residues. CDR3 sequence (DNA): TGTGCCAGCAGTCACGGCCAGCGGGAGTACAATGAGCAGTTCTTC. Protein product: CASSHGQREYNEQFF.

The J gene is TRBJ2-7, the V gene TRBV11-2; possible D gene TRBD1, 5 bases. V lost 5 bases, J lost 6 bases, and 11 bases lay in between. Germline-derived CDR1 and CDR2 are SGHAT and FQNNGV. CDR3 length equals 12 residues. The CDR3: CASSNQGCEQYF. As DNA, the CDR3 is TGTGCCAGCAGCAACCAGGGATGCGAGCAGTACTTC.

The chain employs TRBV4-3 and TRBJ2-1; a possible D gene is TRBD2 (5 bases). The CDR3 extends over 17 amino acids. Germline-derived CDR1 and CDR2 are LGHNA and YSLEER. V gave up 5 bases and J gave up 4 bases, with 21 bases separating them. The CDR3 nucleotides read TGCGCCAGCAGCAATGACCCAGAGGGAGTTGAATACAATGAGCAGTTCTTC. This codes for CASSNDPEGVEYNEQFF.

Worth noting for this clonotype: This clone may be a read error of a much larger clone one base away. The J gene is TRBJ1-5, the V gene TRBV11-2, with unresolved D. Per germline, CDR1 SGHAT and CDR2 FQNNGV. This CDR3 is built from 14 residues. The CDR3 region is CTSSSSWGNQPQHF. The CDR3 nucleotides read TGTACCAGCAGCTCTTCCTGGGGAAATCAGCCCCAGCATTTT. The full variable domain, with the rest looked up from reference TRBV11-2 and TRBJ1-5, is EAGVAQSPRYKIIEKRQSVAFWCNPISGHATLYWYQQILGQGPKLLIQFQNNGVVDDSQLPKDRFSAERLKGVDSTLKIQPAKLEDSAVYLCTSSSSWGNQPQHFGDGTRLSIL.

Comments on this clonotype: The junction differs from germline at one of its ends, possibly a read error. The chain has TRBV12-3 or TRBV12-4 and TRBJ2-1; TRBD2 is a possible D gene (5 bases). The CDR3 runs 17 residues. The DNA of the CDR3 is TGTGCCAGCAGTTTAGGTAGCGTGGGTCGCCTCTATAATGAGCAATTCTTC. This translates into CASSLGSVGRLYNEQFF.

Here the CDR3 DNA reads TGTACCAACTGTTTCGCGGGTCTGTCTCTGGTGGGAACTGAAGCTTTCTTT. It translates to CTNCFAGLSLVGTEAFF. The V call is TRBV12-3 or TRBV12-4, the J call TRBJ1-1; D is unresolved. The length of the CDR3 is 17 residues.

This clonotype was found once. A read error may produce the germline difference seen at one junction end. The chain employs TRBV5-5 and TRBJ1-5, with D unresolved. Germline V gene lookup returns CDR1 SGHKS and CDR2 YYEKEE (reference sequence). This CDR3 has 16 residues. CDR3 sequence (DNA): TGTACCAGCAGCTTTGGTAGAGCAACAGGCAATCAGCCCCAGCATTTT. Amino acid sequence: CTSSFGRATGNQPQHF.

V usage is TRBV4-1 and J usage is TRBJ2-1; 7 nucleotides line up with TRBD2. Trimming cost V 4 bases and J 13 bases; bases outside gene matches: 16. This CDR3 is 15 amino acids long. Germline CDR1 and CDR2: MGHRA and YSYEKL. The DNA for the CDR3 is TGCGCCAGCAGCCGCGTTGGAGCGGGGAACAATGGACAGTTCTTC. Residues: CASSRVGAGNNGQFF.

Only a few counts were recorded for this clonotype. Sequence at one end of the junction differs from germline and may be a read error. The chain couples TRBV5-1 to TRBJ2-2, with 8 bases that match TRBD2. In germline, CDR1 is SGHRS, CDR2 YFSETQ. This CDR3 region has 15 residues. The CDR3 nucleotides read TGCGCCAGCAGTTCTATAGCGGGGAACACCGGGGTGCTGTTTTTT. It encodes CASSSIAGNTGVLFF. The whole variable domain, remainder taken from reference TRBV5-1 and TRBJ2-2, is KAGVTQTPRYLIKTRGQQVTLSCSPISGHRSVSWYQQTPGQGLQFLFEYFSETQRNKGNFPGRFSGRQFSNSRSEMNVSTLELGDSALYLCASSSIAGNTGVLFFGEGSRLTVL.

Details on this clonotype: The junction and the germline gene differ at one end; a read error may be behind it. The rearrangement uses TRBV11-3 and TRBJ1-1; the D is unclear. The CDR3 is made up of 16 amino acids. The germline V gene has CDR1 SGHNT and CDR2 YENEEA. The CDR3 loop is CANSLRTGWMNTEAFF. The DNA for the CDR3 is TGTGCCAACAGCTTAAGGACTGGGTGGATGAACACTGAAGCTTTCTTT.

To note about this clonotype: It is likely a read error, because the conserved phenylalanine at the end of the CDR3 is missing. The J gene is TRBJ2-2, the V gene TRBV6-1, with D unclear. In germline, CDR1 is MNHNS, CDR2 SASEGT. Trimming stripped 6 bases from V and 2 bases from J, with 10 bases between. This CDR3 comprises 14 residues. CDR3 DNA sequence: TGTGCCAGCAGGGTGGTCGGCAACACCGGGGAGCTGTTTATT. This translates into CASRVVGNTGELFI.

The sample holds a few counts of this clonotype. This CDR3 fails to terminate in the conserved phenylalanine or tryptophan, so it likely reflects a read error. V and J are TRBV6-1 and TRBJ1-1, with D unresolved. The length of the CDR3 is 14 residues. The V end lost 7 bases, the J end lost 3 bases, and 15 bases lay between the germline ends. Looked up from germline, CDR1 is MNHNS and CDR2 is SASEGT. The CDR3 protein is CASIEGQRHTEAFS. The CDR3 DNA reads TGTGCCAGCATCGAAGGTCAGCGGCACACTGAAGCTTTCTCT.

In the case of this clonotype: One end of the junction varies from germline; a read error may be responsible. CDR3 protein: CASSSALTGRDTGELFF. The CDR3 coding sequence is TGTGCCAGCAGCTCGGCCCTGACAGGGAGGGACACCGGGGAGCTGTTTTTT. V is TRBV5-1 and J is TRBJ2-2; D could derive from TRBD1 or TRBD2 (7 bases each). This CDR3 comprises 17 residues. Germline-derived CDR1 and CDR2 are SGHRS and YFSETQ.

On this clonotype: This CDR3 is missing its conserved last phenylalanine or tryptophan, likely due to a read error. CDR3 region: CASALYRYGYTL. The CDR3 nucleotides read TGTGCCAGCGCCTTATACAGATATGGCTACACCTTG. The rearrangement links TRBV11-1 to TRBJ1-2; D is unclear. The ends were cut back, 8 bases at V and 5 bases at J, with 12 bases in the middle. The CDR3 length is 12 residues. Germline V gene lookup returns CDR1 SGHAT and CDR2 FQDESV (reference sequence).

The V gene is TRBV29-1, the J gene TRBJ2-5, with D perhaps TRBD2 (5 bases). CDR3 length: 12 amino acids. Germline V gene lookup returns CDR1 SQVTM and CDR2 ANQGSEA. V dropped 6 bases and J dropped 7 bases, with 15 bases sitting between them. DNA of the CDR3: TGCAGCGTCAAGGCAGAGGGAGTGACCCAGTACTTC. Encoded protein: CSVKAEGVTQYF.

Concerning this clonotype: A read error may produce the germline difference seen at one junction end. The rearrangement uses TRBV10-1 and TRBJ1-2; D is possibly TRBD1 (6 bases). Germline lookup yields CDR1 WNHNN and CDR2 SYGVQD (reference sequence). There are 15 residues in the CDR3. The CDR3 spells CVSSESTGHPYGYTF. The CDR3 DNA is TGCGTCAGCAGTGAGTCGACAGGCCACCCCTATGGCTACACCTTT.

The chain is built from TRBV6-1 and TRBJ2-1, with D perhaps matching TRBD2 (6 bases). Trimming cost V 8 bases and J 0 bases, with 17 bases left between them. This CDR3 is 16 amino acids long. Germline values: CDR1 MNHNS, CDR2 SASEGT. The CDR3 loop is CASYTWGGTSYNEQFF. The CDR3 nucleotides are TGTGCCAGCTATACTTGGGGCGGGACCTCCTACAATGAGCAGTTCTTC.

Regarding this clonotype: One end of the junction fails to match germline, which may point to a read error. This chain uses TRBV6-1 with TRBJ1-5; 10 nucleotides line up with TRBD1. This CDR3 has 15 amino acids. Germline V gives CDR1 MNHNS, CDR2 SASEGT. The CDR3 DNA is TGTGCCAGCAGTGAAGAGACAGGGGGCGCTCAGCCCCATCATTTT. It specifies CASSEETGGAQPHHF.